This T cell receptor beta chain appears in the sequencing data of a study of blood T cell repertoires in COVID-19. Across the study: The cDNA or gDNA used as material had been derived from T cells, B-cell-depleted T cells, or PBMCs.

Ages ranged from about 18 to 89 years, with residence in 24 US areas. Clinical history as reported by participants underpinned cohort assignment. Per the study methods: Estimation of nucleated cell counts relied on the amplification of reference gene primers. Produced via immunoSEQ multiplex PCR; TCRdb's table is partial and in-frame only. That table gives V, J and clone size, and the DNA gave D and trimming. The sample records about 82,000 clones, approximately 90% being singletons. This receptor was identified in a woman in her forties or fifties with acute COVID-19. The sample was PBMCs or T cells enriched from blood (not recorded which).

CDR3 residues: CSASGAGVGNEQFF. CDR3 nucleotides: TGCAGTGCTAGTGGGGCGGGAGTTGGCAATGAGCAGTTCTTC. The V and J genes are TRBV20-1 and TRBJ2-1; 7 bases map to TRBD2. The V gene's germline CDR1 is DFQATT and CDR2 SNEGSKA (reference sequence). The length of the CDR3 is 14 residues. With 3 bases clipped from V and 6 bases from J, the junction kept 8 bases outside the gene matches.